This TCR beta chain is drawn from a study of cytomegalovirus exposure and HLA in healthy donors. Study-wide results and caveats: TCR beta V- and J-gene trimming was later associated with a missense DCLRE1C variant.

Per the germline V gene, CDR1 is SQVTM and CDR2 is ANQGSEA. V was cut by 6 bases and J by 4 bases, with 13 bases left in between. CDR3 length: 13 amino acids. As concerns this clone: Its target is unknown.

The PCR contained 60 Vbeta and 13 Jbeta primers. Sequencing was performed with immunoSEQ multiplex PCR; in TCRdb, only in-frame clones are kept and a portion is missing. This sample has 150,000 or so clones, with around 78% found just once. The sample taken for sequencing was PBMCs. This sequence originates from a woman aged 18-35 years in good health and CMV-seronegative. This sequence joins TRBV29-1 and TRBJ2-1; D possibly corresponds to TRBD1 (6 bases). Here the CDR3 reads CSVGQRRYNEQFF. The CDR3 coding sequence is TGCAGCGTCGGACAGAGAAGGTACAATGAGCAGTTCTTC.